This entry describes one T cell receptor (beta chain). This specimen comes from a study of radiation and T cells in renal cell carcinoma. TCRdb's table, derived via immunoSEQ multiplex PCR, lists solely in-frame clones and lacks some. Among about 9,300 clones listed, 63% were seen once. Germline CDR1 reads MNHEY; CDR2 reads SVGAGI. The CDR3 sequence is 13 residues long. V shed 10 bases and J 0 bases; nucleotides not matched to a gene: 5. Treatment: 15 Gy SBRT to primary tumor, nephrectomy 4 weeks later. This sequence joins TRBV6-5 and TRBJ2-7; 8 bases are shared with TRBD2. The specimen comprised tumor tissue, sampled from a patient whose treatment included radiotherapy and nephrectomy. The TCR was taken from a woman in her fifties or sixties with renal cell carcinoma. This CDR3 reads CATERGFSYEQYF. The CDR3, as DNA: TGTGCCACTGAGCGGGGGTTCTCCTACGAGCAGTACTTC.